The 4 T cell receptor beta chains presented below share a single source sample, sequenced in a study of blood T cell repertoires in COVID-19. TCRdb keeps only in-frame clones here, not all; method: immunoSEQ multiplex PCR. The sample shows fewer than 350,000 clones, approximately 90% of them seen only once. Specimen: PBMCs or T cells enriched from blood (not recorded which). The source is a woman aged 40 to 55 with acute COVID-19.

This clone showed up just once. This chain uses TRBV10-3 with TRBJ2-1; 16 bases are shared with TRBD2. CDR3 size: 18 residues. V dropped 6 bases and J dropped 8; count of bases not matched to a gene: 13. The germline gives CDR1 ENHRY, CDR2 SYGVKD. CDR3 DNA: TGTGCCATCAGCCCGGGACTAGCGGGAGGGCCTTTCGGGGATGAGCAGTTCTTC. Encoded protein: CAISPGLAGGPFGDEQFF.

The chain uses TRBV13 and TRBJ2-2, with 9 bases lining up with TRBD1. Germline lookup yields CDR1 PRHDT and CDR2 FYEKMQ (reference sequence). Trimming took 1 base from V and 4 from J; bases not matched to a gene: 7. CDR3 length: 17 amino acids. The CDR3 protein is CASSLDYRGQATGELFF. CDR3 DNA: TGTGCCAGCAGCTTAGACTACAGGGGGCAGGCCACCGGGGAGCTGTTTTTT.

The chain is built from TRBV28 and TRBJ2-7; 8 bases agree with TRBD2. V dropped 3 bases and J dropped 1; count of bases not matched to a gene: 5. This CDR3 comprises 15 residues. Germline-derived CDR1 and CDR2 are MDHEN and SYDVKM. The CDR3 region is CASSFSTSGSYEQYF. CDR3 sequence (DNA): TGTGCCAGCAGTTTTAGCACTAGCGGATCCTACGAGCAGTACTTC.

The chain recombines TRBV19 with TRBJ1-1; a possible D gene is TRBD1 (6 bases). The CDR3 runs to 17 residues. Looked up from germline, CDR1 is LNHDA and CDR2 is SQIVND (reference sequence). V dropped 7 bases and J dropped 0 bases, with 21 bases sitting between them. The DNA of the CDR3 is TGTGCCAGTACCGTATCGGCCACAGGGTACATGAACACTGAAGCTTTCTTT. It specifies CASTVSATGYMNTEAFF.